The 24 T cell receptor beta chains below all came from one sample that was sequenced in a study of blood T cell repertoires in COVID-19. Clones were read by immunoSEQ multiplex PCR, and TCRdb kept only the in-frame ones, dropping some. This sample has approximately 75,000 clones; less than 85% occur once, and the top ten carry around 2.6%. The sequenced sample consisted of peripheral blood. Every receptor here comes from a human donor with acute or convalescent COVID-19. The donor label of this sample is uncertain.

This clone has just a few counts. V gene TRBV6-7 combines with J gene TRBJ2-7; 8 bases line up with TRBD1. TRBV6-7 is given ORF status, its function remaining uncertain. The trim removed 5 bases at V and 5 bases at J, leaving 11 bases unmatched. The CDR3 is 15 residues long. The CDR3 DNA is TGTGCCAGCAGTACCAAGGGACAGGATATCGACGAGCAGTACTTC. Translating gives CASSTKGQDIDEQYF.

The J gene is TRBJ2-5, the V gene TRBV7-2, with D possibly TRBD1 on 6 matching bases. Germline V gene sequence: CDR1 SGHTA, CDR2 FQGNSA. Trimming removed 5 bases from V and 5 bases from J, with 18 bases in between. CDR3 length equals 15 residues. This CDR3 reads CASSQAKQGWETQYF. CDR3 DNA sequence: TGTGCCAGCAGCCAAGCGAAACAGGGATGGGAGACCCAGTACTTC.

The V call is TRBV5-1, the J call TRBJ1-6; no firm D call. The V end was cut by 6 bases, the J end by 5 bases, with 15 bases between. The CDR3 is 15 amino acids. CDR1 is SGHRS and CDR2 is YFSETQ in the germline V gene. CDR3 DNA: TGCGCCAGCAAACGGGGTCCCTCGAATAATTCACCCCTCCACTTT. This sequence encodes CASKRGPSNNSPLHF.

The chain uses TRBV24-1 and TRBJ1-2; unclear D gene. Between the trimmed V and J ends, which lost 1 base and 4 bases, there was a span of 12 bases. CDR1 is KGHDR, CDR2 SFDVKD, per germline. CDR3 length equals 15 residues. CDR3 DNA: TGTGCCACCAGTGATTTCAGGTTGGGGAGCTATGGCTACACCTTC. Its translation is CATSDFRLGSYGYTF.

CDR3 amino acids: CASSLQGSAFF. The CDR3 region has the DNA TGTGCCAGCAGCTTACAGGGCTCCGCTTTCTTT. J is TRBJ1-1 and V is TRBV7-9, with a tentative D call TRBD1 (5 bases). This CDR3 region has 11 residues. Germline V gene lookup returns CDR1 SEHNR and CDR2 FQNEAQ (reference sequence). V lost 2 bases and J 11 bases, leaving 9 bases between the germline ends. The full variable domain, its missing parts supplied by reference TRBV7-9 and TRBJ1-1, is DTGVSQNPRHKITKRGQNVTFRCDPISEHNRLYWYRQTLGQGPEFLTYFQNEAQLEKSRLLSDRFSAERPKGSFSTLEIQRTEQGDSAMYLCASSLQGSAFFGQGTRLTVV.

In this sample, this clone turned up a few times. The chain is built from TRBV18 and TRBJ2-1, with TRBD2 as a possible D gene (7 bases). Germline CDR1 and CDR2: KGHSH and LQKENI. Trimming took 3 bases from V and 5 from J, leaving 17 bases between them. CDR3 length equals 16 residues. The CDR3: CASSPGGGRNDNEQFF. The CDR3 DNA reads TGTGCCAGCTCACCTGGGGGGGGGCGGAACGACAATGAGCAGTTCTTC.

This clone has just a few counts. This chain joins TRBV4-2 and TRBJ1-2; TRBD1 matches at 7 bases. V was pared by 2 bases and J by 5 bases, with 5 bases of the junction left unmatched. CDR1 is LGHNA and CDR2 is YNFKEQ in the germline V gene. This CDR3 is built from 14 residues. CDR3 DNA: TGTGCCAGCAGCCAACCCCAGGGGGAGTATGGCTACACCTTC. Translating gives CASSQPQGEYGYTF.

This clone was counted between two and nine times. The sample contains more than one DNA sequence encoding this CDR3. The V call is TRBV7-9, the J call TRBJ1-3, with 7 positions matching TRBD1. In germline, CDR1 is SEHNR, CDR2 FQNEAQ (reference sequence). Losses at the gene ends were 4 bases for V and 1 base for J; bases not matched to a gene: 4. CDR3 length: 15 amino acids. The CDR3 bases are TGTGCCAGCAGCTCCGACAGGGCATCTGGAAACACCATATATTTT. The encoded protein is CASSSDRASGNTIYF.

The CDR3 region has the DNA TGTGCCAGCAGTGAATCGGTGGGACAGAGAAATTCACCCCTCCACTTT. This translates into CASSESVGQRNSPLHF. This chain uses TRBV6-1 with TRBJ1-6; 7 bases map to TRBD1. The V segment lost 2 bases and the J segment 7 bases; nucleotides outside the gene matches: 8. Germline V gene lookup returns CDR1 MNHNS and CDR2 SASEGT. The CDR3 totals 16 residues.

This chain links TRBV3-1 (or the pseudogene TRBV3-2) with TRBJ2-1, with 8 nucleotides matching TRBD2. Germline CDR1 reads LGHDT; CDR2 reads YNNKEL (reference sequence). The ends lost 5 bases at V and 0 bases at J; junction bases unmatched: 3. This CDR3 has 15 residues. The CDR3 is CASSILADSYNEQFF. CDR3 bases: TGTGCCAGCAGCATACTAGCGGACTCCTACAATGAGCAGTTCTTC.

This chain links TRBV7-2 with TRBJ1-6, with D perhaps matching TRBD1 (5 bases). V gave up 3 bases and J gave up 7 bases, with 10 bases separating them. The CDR3 is 14 residues long. Per the germline V gene, CDR1 is SGHTA and CDR2 is FQGNSA. CDR3 protein: CASSFREGNSPLHF. In DNA form, the CDR3 reads TGTGCCAGCAGCTTCAGGGAGGGGAATTCACCCCTCCACTTT.

As concerns this clone: The sample holds other DNA sequences that translate to the same CDR3. This chain uses TRBV7-8 with TRBJ2-7; D is possibly TRBD2 (5 bases). Germline CDR1 is SGHVS and CDR2 is FQNEAQ. The CDR3 sequence is 13 residues long. Between the trimmed V and J ends, which lost 1 base and 7 bases, there was a span of 11 bases. The CDR3 reads CASSLGGRGEQYF. CDR3 nucleotide sequence: TGTGCCAGCAGCTTAGGGGGTCGGGGAGAGCAGTACTTC.

The CDR3 DNA sequence: TGTGCCAGTAGTACCGATTCGGGACTGAGGAATTCACCCCTCCACTTT. It is translated as CASSTDSGLRNSPLHF. The rearrangement uses TRBV19 and TRBJ1-6; weak D call: TRBD1 (5 bases). This CDR3 has 16 residues. Germline CDR1 LNHDA, CDR2 SQIVND (reference sequence). Trimming took off 4 bases at V and 7 bases at J, with 17 bases between the two ends. Using reference TRBV19 and TRBJ1-6 for the parts outside the CDR3, the full variable domain is DGGITQSPKYLFRKEGQNVTLSCEQNLNHDAMYWYRQDPGQGLRLIYYSQIVNDFQKGDIAEGYSVSREKKESFPLTVTSAQKNPTAFYLCASSTDSGLRNSPLHFGNGTRLTVT.

The chain recombines TRBV27 with TRBJ1-3; D gene unclear. The CDR3 sequence is 14 residues long. Deletions cut 4 bases from V and 2 bases from J, with 9 bases between. Germline V gives CDR1 MNHEY, CDR2 SMNVEV (reference sequence). CDR3 nucleotides: TGTGCCAGCAGTTCGGGTAGGACTGGAAACACCATATATTTT. Residues: CASSSGRTGNTIYF.

The chain couples TRBV3-1 (or the pseudogene TRBV3-2) to TRBJ1-2, with D possibly being TRBD1 (5 bases). With 4 bases removed from V and 2 bases from J, the gap between germline ends came to 8 bases. CDR3 length equals 13 residues. Germline V gene data show CDR1 as LGHDT and CDR2 as YNNKEL (reference sequence). CDR3 residues: CASSPRVNYGYTF. Written as DNA, the CDR3 is TGTGCCAGCAGCCCCAGGGTGAACTATGGCTACACCTTC.

The chain recombines TRBV7-6 with TRBJ1-4; D unresolved. CDR1 and CDR2 (germline): SGHVS, FNYEAQ. Trimming pared 5 bases from V and 8 bases from J, leaving 18 bases between. There are 15 residues in the CDR3. This CDR3 reads CASSRSGSREEKLFF. CDR3 coding DNA: TGTGCCAGCAGCCGAAGCGGGTCTCGAGAAGAAAAACTGTTTTTT.

The genes are TRBV7-9 and TRBJ2-1, with 7 bases matching TRBD2. This CDR3 comprises 15 residues. Germline assignment: CDR1 SEHNR and CDR2 FQNEAQ (reference sequence). V lost 0 bases and J lost 6; bases outside the gene matches: 5. CDR3 sequence: CASSLAREHTNEQFF. CDR3 nucleotides: TGTGCCAGCAGCTTAGCGCGGGAGCACACCAATGAGCAGTTCTTC.

For this clone: Additional DNA sequences in this sample encode the identical CDR3. J is TRBJ1-1 and V is TRBV7-9; D ambiguous. Deletions cut 2 bases from V and 4 bases from J, with 8 bases between. The CDR3 runs 13 residues. CDR1 and CDR2 (germline): SEHNR, FQNEAQ (reference sequence). The CDR3 sequence is CASSLSGGTEAFF. The CDR3 DNA is TGTGCCAGCAGCTTATCGGGTGGCACTGAAGCTTTCTTT.

A single count supports this clone. The chain is built from TRBV28 and TRBJ1-4; no definite D call. The CDR3 extends over 13 amino acids. Per the germline V gene, CDR1 is MDHEN and CDR2 is SYDVKM. The germline V and J ends were trimmed by 8 bases and 4 bases, with 11 bases remaining between them. CDR3 sequence (DNA): TGTGCCAGCTGGAACCGGAGTAATGAAAAACTGTTTTTT. Protein: CASWNRSNEKLFF.

The chain is built from TRBV28 and TRBJ2-7; 7 bases are a match to TRBD1. The CDR3 length is 14 residues. Germline CDR1 reads MDHEN; CDR2 reads SYDVKM. V gave up 5 bases and J gave up 5 bases; unmatched junction bases: 9. In DNA, the CDR3 is TGTGCCAGCAGTATCTACAGGGGAAGGGACGAGCAGTACGTC. It specifies CASSIYRGRDEQYV.

The chain couples TRBV3-1 (or the pseudogene TRBV3-2) to TRBJ2-3; TRBD2 matches at 10 bases. J gave up 4 bases and V 1 base, and 11 bases lay outside the gene matches. CDR3 length: 18 residues. CDR1 is LGHDT and CDR2 is YNNKEL in the germline V gene (reference sequence). For the CDR3, the DNA is TGTGCCAGCAGCCAAGGAAGCGGGAGGGCCGTAGCGGCAGATACGCAGTATTTT. It codes for CASSQGSGRAVAADTQYF.

The rearrangement joins TRBV5-4 to TRBJ2-2; D is possibly TRBD1 (5 bases). CDR1 and CDR2 (germline): SGHNT, YYREEE (reference sequence). The CDR3 is made up of 14 amino acids. Trimming pared 2 bases from V and 3 bases from J, leaving 8 bases between. CDR3 in amino acids: CASSFGQDTGELFF. In DNA form, the CDR3 reads TGTGCCAGCAGCTTTGGACAAGACACCGGGGAGCTGTTTTTT.

The chain links TRBV5-6 to TRBJ2-3; D is undetermined. The CDR3 length is 14 residues. V lost 0 bases and J 2 bases, leaving 7 bases between the germline ends. From germline, CDR1 is SGHDT and CDR2 YYEEEE. The CDR3 loop reads CASSLALFTDTQYF. The DNA for the CDR3 is TGTGCCAGCAGCTTGGCCCTTTTCACAGATACGCAGTATTTT.

The genes are TRBV11-1 and TRBJ2-1; TRBD2 agrees at 14 bases. The CDR3 is 16 amino acids. Germline-derived CDR1 and CDR2 are SGHAT and FQDESV (reference sequence). V was pared by 4 bases and J by 6 bases, with 5 bases of the junction left unmatched. Here the CDR3 reads CASSSLGLAGVNEQFF. CDR3 bases: TGTGCCAGCAGCTCTCTGGGACTAGCGGGGGTCAATGAGCAGTTCTTC.